The clone carrying this T cell receptor (beta chain) appeared a single time. Its target is not known. The sample is drawn from a study of radiation and T cells in renal cell carcinoma. Study information: Nephrectomy followed 15 Gy stereotactic body radiation by 4 weeks. Notes on the study in general: Without pretreatment biopsies, baseline tumor clonotype presence was undetermined.

Repertoires were generated with immunoSEQ multiplex PCR, while TCRdb's copy carries only in-frame clones and drops some. The sample has roughly 130,000 clones, around 90% seen once. As to time point: blood 2 weeks post-SBRT. Regarding treatment: 15 Gy SBRT to primary tumor, nephrectomy 4 weeks later. Blood was sampled at baseline, 2 weeks and 4 weeks after SBRT. Clear cell pathology was present in this patient's renal cell carcinoma. Germline assignment: CDR1 MNHEY and CDR2 SVGAGI. This CDR3 has 13 amino acids. Trimming pared 2 bases from V and 8 bases from J, leaving 11 bases between. The chain couples TRBV6-5 to TRBJ2-3; D might be TRBD2 (5 bases). This TCR was recovered from a woman in her 70s with renal cell carcinoma. Sequences were derived from blood, sampled from a patient whose treatment included radiotherapy and nephrectomy. The CDR3 region is CASSYTTEGTQYF. In nucleotides, the CDR3 is TGTGCCAGCAGTTACACTACAGAGGGTACGCAGTATTTT.